Ten or more counts support the clone carrying this T cell receptor beta chain. The antigen is unknown. V was trimmed by 1 base and J by 5 bases, leaving 12 bases between them. The length of the CDR3 is 14 residues. Germline CDR1 SEHNR, CDR2 FQNEAQ (reference sequence). The sample is drawn from a study of blood T cells in healthy people across ages. It was with a sample-barcoded 5' primer and a J-beta primer mix that a second PCR of roughly 7 to 12 cycles was run. TCRdb re-analysed the 5' RACE reads in MiXCR, keeping a single row per CDR3 protein. The sample lists under 800,000 distinct CDR3 sequences, roughly 45% occurring once. Overall study findings and caveats: When set beside aged donors, long-lived donors presented more naive CD4+ cells and higher diversity.

The origin of this receptor is a woman aged 55-69 years in good health. The V gene is TRBV7-9, the J gene TRBJ2-7; no clear D. Sequences were obtained from blood. The CDR3 loop reads CASSLGFQDDEQYF. CDR3 nucleotide sequence: TGTGCCAGCAGCTTAGGTTTTCAGGACGACGAGCAGTACTTC.